The 5 T cell receptor beta chains below all came from one sample that was sequenced in a study of T cells in Graves' hyperthyroidism and ophthalmopathy. What was amplified from RNA transcripts were TCR beta CDR3 regions. An initial round of RT-PCR targeting the TCR CDR3 relied on the HTBI primer set. TCRdb independently ran MiXCR on the multiplex PCR reads; one entry per CDR3 protein. Of about 640,000 distinct CDR3 sequences in the sample, around 20% were seen once. Sequenced: blood. These receptors were taken from a young man with Graves' ophthalmopathy.

This chain connects TRBV19 to TRBJ1-5, with D possibly matching TRBD1 (6 bases). The CDR3 contains 15 residues. Trimming took off 3 bases at V and 5 bases at J, with 14 bases between the two ends. Germline CDR1 is LNHDA and CDR2 is SQIVND (reference sequence). The chain's CDR3 is CASSILGGYDQPQHF. In nucleotides, the CDR3 is TGTGCCAGTAGTATTTTAGGGGGATATGATCAGCCCCAGCATTTT.

This clonotype has at least ten counts. The chain links TRBV7-8 to TRBJ2-7; D is perhaps TRBD2 (5 bases). Germline-derived CDR1 and CDR2 are SGHVS and FQNEAQ. V shed 6 bases and J shed 4 bases, with 19 bases lying between them. The CDR3 extends over 15 amino acids. CDR3 region: CASSPRRTRTYEQYF. The CDR3 DNA reads as TGTGCCAGCAGTCCCCGCCGGACCCGGACTTACGAGCAGTACTTC.

This clonotype has more than one count but fewer than ten. J is TRBJ1-5 and V is TRBV30; no reliable D call. CDR3 length equals 14 residues. In germline, CDR1 is GTSNPN, CDR2 SVGIG (reference sequence). Trimming stripped 0 bases from V and 2 bases from J, with 8 bases between. The CDR3 reads CAWSVALGNQPQHF. CDR3 in DNA: TGTGCCTGGAGTGTAGCCCTGGGCAATCAGCCCCAGCATTTT. Using reference TRBV30 and TRBJ1-5 for the parts outside the CDR3, the full variable domain is SQTIHQWPATLVQPVGSPLSLECTVEGTSNPNLYWYRQAAGRGLQLLFYSVGIGQISSEVPQNLSASRPQDRQFILSSKKLLLSDSGFYLCAWSVALGNQPQHFGDGTRLSIL.

This clonotype was observed a few times. The chain is built from TRBV2 and TRBJ1-1; D not certain. Germline V gene data show CDR1 as SNHLY and CDR2 as FYNNEI. The CDR3 has 11 amino acids. Trimming stripped 5 bases from V and 3 bases from J, with 4 bases between. CDR3: CASSYDTEAFF. CDR3 DNA: TGTGCCAGCAGTTATGACACTGAAGCTTTCTTT.

This clonotype appeared many times. The chain has TRBV20-1 and TRBJ1-5; D uncertain. The CDR3 contains 13 residues. Trimming pared 2 bases from V and 3 bases from J, leaving 8 bases between. Germline values: CDR1 DFQATT, CDR2 SNEGSKA (reference sequence). CDR3 sequence: CSARSQVNQPQHF. The DNA of the CDR3 is TGCAGTGCTAGAAGCCAGGTCAATCAGCCCCAGCATTTT.